This T cell receptor (beta chain) was identified in a study of T cells after posttransplantation cyclophosphamide. The CDR3 runs to 15 residues. Germline V gene data show CDR1 as KGHSH and CDR2 as LQKENI. The V gene lost 0 bases and the J gene lost 0 bases, with 9 bases spanning the gap. Only a few counts were recorded for this clone. TCRdb's copy holds only in-frame clones and misses some; the assay was immunoSEQ multiplex PCR. The data show 30,000 to 35,000 clones, with none appearing a single time. Sequenced input: PBMCs. This clonotype was obtained from a woman in her fifties or sixties in good health and a related stem cell transplant donor. This chain joins TRBV18 and TRBJ2-7; tentative D call: TRBD1 (6 bases). This CDR3 reads CASSPPAGDSYEQYF. In DNA, the CDR3 is TGTGCCAGCTCACCACCAGCAGGGGACTCCTACGAGCAGTACTTC.